This T cell receptor beta chain was captured by sequencing in a study of cytomegalovirus exposure and HLA in healthy donors (dated by TCRdb to 2016 to 2017). With regard to the full study: An earlier analysis of approximately 640 of the donors reported 250 to 300 Gb of sequence data and around 120 million unique TCR beta sequences from 190 million or so T cells. Approximately 300 gigabases of sequencing data and 70 million to 95 million unique TCR sequences made up an early release that covered approximately 700 HLA-typed donors. Among the roughly 390 genotyped donors, around 81% belonged to the genetic ancestry cluster associated with self-reported Caucasian donors. The aim of the study was to test whether cataloging public T cell receptors could identify signatures of past pathogen exposure. Using immunosequencing, the study profiled T cell repertoires from 500 to 800 subjects and related those repertoires to cytomegalovirus serostatus. A separate validation cohort of roughly 110 different subjects was used in addition to the approximately 610-subject first cohort. The study combined high-throughput TCR immunosequencing, statistical association of individual TCRs with disease status, and machine learning to predict cytomegalovirus infection status. In a later analysis, previously published TCR beta repertoires from more than 500 donors were re-analyzed and high-resolution HLA genotyping was added so that TCR occurrence patterns could be studied. Rather than drawing on any new phenotypic data, the later analysis identified candidate immune exposures from TCR beta sequences and the way those sequences occurred across donors. An earlier analysis of around 580 of the donors used high-throughput TCR beta sequencing to judge whether each TCR beta V gene segment behaved as functional or pseudogenic. Donor age, sex, ethnicity and CMV serostatus were compiled alongside the repertoire data. A later genetic analysis took genome-wide SNP genotypes for about three fifths of the roughly 700 donors and used that subset as a discovery cohort. All discovery cohort repertoires had been generated using a single sequencing platform. HLA typing covered class I and class II loci at four-digit resolution. The number of typed donors differed by locus: about 620-640 for A, B, C, DRB1 and DQB1; roughly 510 for DQA1; some 590 for DPA1; and roughly 490 for DPB1. About 5 DR-DQ haplotypes were handled as single units for association and clustering, since linkage in the cohort was strong. Among over 350 genotyped donors of the cohort, an average of roughly 240,000 unique TCR beta nucleotide sequences were sequenced per donor, roughly a sixth of them non-productive.

Counted from cysteine to phenylalanine, this CDR3 has 14 amino acids. The kept DNA is CDR3 alone, 42 bases in frame from the first base. For CDR1 and CDR2, the germline V gene lists ENHRY and SYGVKD. The junction carries 14 bases between V and J, which are trimmed by 11 bases and 0 bases respectively. With regard to this clone: Its antigen is not yet known. Per-nucleotide qualities are absent, and no much larger clonotype sits a single base away.

Here is what the overall study found, with its caveats: A further reported finding was that TCR beta sequences accurately predicted the HLA-A and HLA-B alleles for most subjects in the first cohort. A later analysis associated 16,951 TCR beta sequences with specific HLA alleles at a false discovery rate of 0.05. Because counts were too low, around 18 rarely observed V segments, including chromosome 9 orphons, were left out of the earlier analysis of approximately 580 of the donors. The only immune exposure information available for the cohort was CMV serostatus. The study gave a list of around 170 TCR beta chains associated with cytomegalovirus. In an earlier analysis of some 500 of the donors, most TCR beta V segments were observed in productive rearrangements about 90% or about 30% of the time, broadly matching IMGT annotations. Most CMV-associated TCR beta chains appeared to be HLA-restricted in a later analysis, and the HLA associations seemed to be driven largely by CMV exposure. In both the original and validation cohorts, the classifier was reported to diagnose cytomegalovirus status with high specificity and sensitivity. In a later analysis, HLA-associated TCR beta chains showed more clonal expansion and lower generation probabilities than non-associated chains that were equally common. Roughly uniform sequencing depth across donors was assumed in presence/absence analyses, although this assumption may not hold. In vitro tests confirmed that a few of the cytomegalovirus-associated TCR beta chains recognize cytomegalovirus antigens. Assigning TCR associations to individual alleles was difficult when HLA alleles, especially DR and DQ, strongly co-occurred. In a later analysis, several top co-occurrence clusters were reported to appear linked to parvovirus B19, influenza, CMV and Epstein-Barr virus. Across donors, most TCR sequences were observed very rarely, whereas some public TCRs were present in many individuals. Some IMGT-functional V segments, including TRBV6-2 and TRBV6-3, could not be told apart with the 87-base-pair reads, so those segments were excluded. Linkage disequilibrium might explain the correlated functional status among segregating V segments, but an unknown experimental factor could not be ruled out. In a later analysis, TCR association rates were found to vary across HLA loci, with the most associated TCRs seen for DRB1 alleles and the fewest for HLA-C alleles. Because HLA typing was missing for some donors at each locus, association tests included only the typed subset. V-gene and J-gene trimming of TCR beta chains was associated with a missense DCLRE1C variant in a later genetic analysis, and the association was replicated in an independent cohort. According to a later genetic analysis, donors in an Asian-associated ancestry cluster had fewer N-insertions in productive TCRs than the approximately 670-donor mean. Only TCR beta chains were sequenced in this cohort, and the absence of alpha or paired-chain data limited detectable features. The authors suggested that the approach could potentially be generalized to other disease states and immunological phenotypes. A cluster of highly shared sequence variants was judged likely to be a technical artifact of the sequencing pipeline.

The cohort consisted of 670 or so healthy bone marrow donors. At the time of sampling, every cohort member was nominally healthy, though immune exposures that went unrecorded were likely present. The donor was CMV seropositive and was included in the group of 289 seropositive cohort members. Each donor provided a peripheral blood sample, and peripheral blood mononuclear cells were used for TCR beta sequencing. Genomic DNA was extracted from the blood cell samples with the Qiagen DNeasy Blood Extraction Kit. Receptors were amplified or captured by the immunoSEQ multiplex PCR assay. For the multiplex PCR, a mixture combining 60 forward primers for TCR Vbeta segments and 13 reverse primers for TCR Jbeta segments was used. Amplification of the CDR3 region of rearranged TCR beta genes was performed with a multiplex PCR assay on genomic DNA. On the Illumina HiSeq System, the amplified TCR beta libraries were sequenced as 87-base-pair reads. Regarding the original processing steps: In a later analysis, 77 million or so unique TCR beta chains were counted across the 690 or so repertoires, and about 9.9 million of these chains were shared by at least two donors. To remove PCR and sequencing errors, raw reads were error-corrected and collapsed into unique sequences using a nearest-neighbor algorithm that merged closely related sequences. To assign V, D and J gene segments, CDR3 sequences were aligned to IMGT reference sequences. Each retained sequence needed at least a six-nucleotide match to both a V gene segment and a J gene segment. Rearrangements were called productive when the CDR3 lacked stop codons and stayed in frame with V and J; all others were non-productive. CDR3 was defined by IMGT convention, running from the second conserved V-encoded cysteine to the conserved J-encoded phenylalanine. The earlier analysis of 587 of the donors excluded sequences that lacked an unambiguous match to a single V gene segment. In an earlier analysis of more than 500 of the donors, a V segment was called functional when productive rearrangements were above 56.7%, and segregating when the standard deviation between donors exceeded 5%. A statistical classification framework was developed to diagnose cytomegalovirus status using the catalog of TCR beta chain sequences. In a later analysis, V and J genes were assigned by comparing TCR nucleotide sequences against IMGT/GENE-DB human TR gene sequences. The TCRdist pipeline was used in a later analysis to assign CDR3 sequences and most-parsimonious VDJ recombination scenarios. In a later analysis, each TCR beta chain was defined by its CDR3 amino acid sequence together with its V-gene family, and reads without a unique V-gene family were excluded. In a later analysis, approximately 640 highly shared, low-generation-probability nucleotide sequences were removed to address suspected cross-contamination and a sequencing artifact. For each public chain, a later analysis derived a clonal expansion index from normalized ranks of inferred template counts within each repertoire. In a later analysis, generation probabilities were computed with a VDJ recombination model fitted to out-of-frame rearrangements, and the resulting probabilities were checked against IGoR. A later analysis scored TCR-TCR, TCR-HLA and TCR-CMV co-occurrence with hypergeometric tests, applying a repertoire-size bias correction to TCR pairs. False discovery rates were estimated in a later analysis by permuting HLA or CMV assignments 20 times. In a later analysis, co-occurring TCRs were grouped with DBSCAN, and TCRdist sequence similarity was added when clustering was performed within HLA-allele-positive subsets. For co-occurrence clustering, repertoires with fewer than 30,000 or more than 120,000 public chains were excluded, along with roughly 5 repertoires with anomalous nucleotide sharing. This immuneACCESS table, as held by TCRdb, lists in-frame sequences with V and J called but not all clones. Of the missing ones, under half trace to an unresolved V gene in checked studies; the others have no known cause. The V and J calls and clone size were taken over from that table, and D and trimming were inferred from the DNA. The sample has tens of thousands of clones on record, around three quarters of them singletons. The ten biggest clones cover roughly a fifth of the sample.

This TCR derives from a woman in her fifties or sixties in good health and CMV-seropositive. Recombination connected TRBV10-3 to TRBJ1-5; there is no confident call for the D gene. Input material: PBMCs. DNA sequence: TGTGCCGTCTCGGAGGTAAATAGCAATCAGCCCCAGCATTTT. The resulting protein is CAVSEVNSNQPQHF.